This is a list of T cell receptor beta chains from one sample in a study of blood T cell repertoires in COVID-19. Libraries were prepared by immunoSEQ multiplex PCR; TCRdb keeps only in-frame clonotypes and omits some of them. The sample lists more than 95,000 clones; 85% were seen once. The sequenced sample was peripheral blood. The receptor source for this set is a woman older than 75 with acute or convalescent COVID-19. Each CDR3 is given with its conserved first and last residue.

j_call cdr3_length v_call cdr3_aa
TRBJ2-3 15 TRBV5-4 CASRLGRPGTDTQYF
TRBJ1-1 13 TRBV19 CASSMGGITEAFF
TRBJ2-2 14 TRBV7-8 CASRPSGNTGELFF
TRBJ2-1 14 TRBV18 CASSPGAGGDEQFF
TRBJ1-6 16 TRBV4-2 CASSQEWGQGSSPLHF
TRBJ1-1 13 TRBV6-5 CASSAGQNTEAFF
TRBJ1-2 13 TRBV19 CASSVGGGGGYTF
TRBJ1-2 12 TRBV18 CASSTPNYGYTF
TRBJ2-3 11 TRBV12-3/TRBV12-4 CASSWGDSQYF
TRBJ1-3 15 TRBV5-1 CASSTTGGSGNTIYF
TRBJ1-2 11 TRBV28 CASNQGIGYTF
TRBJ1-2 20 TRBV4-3 CASSQDQWTQPSAFNYGYTF
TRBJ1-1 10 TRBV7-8 CASSLERAFF
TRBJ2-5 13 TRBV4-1 CASSSTAKETQYF
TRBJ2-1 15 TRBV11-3 CASSITGGAYNEQFF
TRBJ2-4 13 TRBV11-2 CASSSLAKNIQYF
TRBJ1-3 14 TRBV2 CASIDSASGNTIYF
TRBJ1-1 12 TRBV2 CASSAGDTEAFF
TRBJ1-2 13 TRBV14 CASSQAVSYGYTF
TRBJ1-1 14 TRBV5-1 CASSAGYLNTEAFF
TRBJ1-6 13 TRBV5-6 CASSSGDLSPLHF
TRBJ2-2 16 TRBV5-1 CASSLTGQGRTGELFF
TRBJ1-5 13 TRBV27 CASSLADNQPQHF
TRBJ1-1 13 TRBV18 CASSQGGGAEAFF
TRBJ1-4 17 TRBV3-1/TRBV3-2 CASSQDREGGRGEKLFF
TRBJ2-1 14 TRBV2 CASRRLAGGKEQFF
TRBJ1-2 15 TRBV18 CASSPSSGGIYGYTF
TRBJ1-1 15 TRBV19 CASRSGQSYNAEAFF
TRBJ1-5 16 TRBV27 CASSPGGGTTNQPQHF
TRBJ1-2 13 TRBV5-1 CASNLDRGGGYTF
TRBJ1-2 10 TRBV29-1 CSVDGDGYTF
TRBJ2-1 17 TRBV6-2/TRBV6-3 CASSYSSWAGGLNEQFF
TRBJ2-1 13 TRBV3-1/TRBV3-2 CASSHSGVYEQFF
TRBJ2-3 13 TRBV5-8 CASSPPGGDTQYF
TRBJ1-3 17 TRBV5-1 CASSESGTASSGNTIYF
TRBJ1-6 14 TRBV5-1 CASSVTGGDSPLHF
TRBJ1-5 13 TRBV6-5 CASRQQMNQPQHF
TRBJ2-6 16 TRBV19 CASHRDRNMGANVLTF
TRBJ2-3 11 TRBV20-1 CKTGVGDTQYF
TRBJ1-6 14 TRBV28 CASSPRRENSPLHF
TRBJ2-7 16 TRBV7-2 CASSLGSSGAPYEQYF
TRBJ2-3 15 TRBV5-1 CASRLGLADLDTQYF
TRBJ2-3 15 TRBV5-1 CASSVQDPLTDTQYF
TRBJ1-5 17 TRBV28 CASSFTGGSGSNQPQHF
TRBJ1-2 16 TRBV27 CASSFRIPGQLYGYTF
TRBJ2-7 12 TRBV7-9 CASSLTLDEQYF
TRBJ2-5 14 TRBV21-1 CASSKSGDQETQYF
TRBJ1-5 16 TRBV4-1 CASSQDSGQGSQPQHF
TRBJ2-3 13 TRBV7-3 CASSLVGGDTQYF